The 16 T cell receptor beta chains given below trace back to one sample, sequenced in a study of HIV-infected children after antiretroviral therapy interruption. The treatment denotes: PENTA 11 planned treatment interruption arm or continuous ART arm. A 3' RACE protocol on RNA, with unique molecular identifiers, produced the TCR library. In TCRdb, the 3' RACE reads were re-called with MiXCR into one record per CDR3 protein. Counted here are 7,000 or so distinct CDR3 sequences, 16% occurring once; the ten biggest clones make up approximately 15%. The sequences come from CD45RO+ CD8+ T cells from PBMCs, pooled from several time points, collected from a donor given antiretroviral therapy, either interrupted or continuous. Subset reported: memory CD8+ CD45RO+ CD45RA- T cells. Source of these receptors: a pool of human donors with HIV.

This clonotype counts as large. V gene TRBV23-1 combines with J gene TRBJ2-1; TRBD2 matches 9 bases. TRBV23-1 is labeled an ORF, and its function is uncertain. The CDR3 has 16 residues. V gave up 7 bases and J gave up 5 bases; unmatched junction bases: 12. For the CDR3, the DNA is TGCGCCAGCACCAAAAGACCTCCTAGCGGGGACAATGAGCAGTTCTTC. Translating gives CASTKRPPSGDNEQFF.

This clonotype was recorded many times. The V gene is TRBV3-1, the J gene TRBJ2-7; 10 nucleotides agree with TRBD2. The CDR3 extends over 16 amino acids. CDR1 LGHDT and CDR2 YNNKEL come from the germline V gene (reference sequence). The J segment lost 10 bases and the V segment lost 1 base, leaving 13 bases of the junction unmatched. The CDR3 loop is CASSQVPLAGESEQYF. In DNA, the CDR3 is TGTGCCAGCAGCCAAGTACCTCTAGCGGGAGAAAGCGAACAGTACTTC.

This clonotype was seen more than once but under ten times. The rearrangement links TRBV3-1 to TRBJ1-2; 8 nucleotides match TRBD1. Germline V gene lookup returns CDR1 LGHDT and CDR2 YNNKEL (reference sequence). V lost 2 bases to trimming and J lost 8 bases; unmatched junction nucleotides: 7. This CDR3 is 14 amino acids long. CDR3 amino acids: CASSQRTGLGGYTF. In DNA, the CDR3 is TGTGCCAGCAGCCAAAGGACAGGGTTGGGCGGCTACACCTTC.

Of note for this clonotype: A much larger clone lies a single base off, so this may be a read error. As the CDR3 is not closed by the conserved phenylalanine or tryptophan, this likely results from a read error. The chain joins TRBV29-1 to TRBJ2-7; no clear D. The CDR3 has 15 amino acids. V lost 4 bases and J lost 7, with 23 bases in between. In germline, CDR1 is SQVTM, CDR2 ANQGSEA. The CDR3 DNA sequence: TGCAGCGTTGTGACGGGTTATAGGGTCTTGGATGAGCAGTACCTC. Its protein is CSVVTGYRVLDEQYL.

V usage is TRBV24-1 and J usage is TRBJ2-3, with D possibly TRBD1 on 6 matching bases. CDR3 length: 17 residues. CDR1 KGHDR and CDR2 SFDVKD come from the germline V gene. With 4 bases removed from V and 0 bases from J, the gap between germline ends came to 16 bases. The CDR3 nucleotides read TGTGCCACCAGTGACCGACGACAGGCACGAAGCACAGATACGCAGTATTTT. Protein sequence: CATSDRRQARSTDTQYF.

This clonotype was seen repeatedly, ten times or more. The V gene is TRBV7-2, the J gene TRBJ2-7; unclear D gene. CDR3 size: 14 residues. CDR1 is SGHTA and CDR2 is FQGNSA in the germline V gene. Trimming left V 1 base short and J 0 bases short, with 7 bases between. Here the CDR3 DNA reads TGTGCCAGCAGCTTAGTCCCAGTCTCCTACGAGCAGTACTTC. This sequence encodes CASSLVPVSYEQYF.

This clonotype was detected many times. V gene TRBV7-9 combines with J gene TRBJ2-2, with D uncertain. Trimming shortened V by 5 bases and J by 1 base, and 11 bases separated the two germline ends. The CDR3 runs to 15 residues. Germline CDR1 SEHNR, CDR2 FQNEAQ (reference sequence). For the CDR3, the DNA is TGTGCCAGCAGCGTCGGACCGAGGAACACCGGGGAGCTGTTTTTT. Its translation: CASSVGPRNTGELFF. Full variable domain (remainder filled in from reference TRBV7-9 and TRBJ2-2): DTGVSQNPRHKITKRGQNVTFRCDPISEHNRLYWYRQTLGQGPEFLTYFQNEAQLEKSRLLSDRFSAERPKGSFSTLEIQRTEQGDSAMYLCASSVGPRNTGELFFGEGSRLTVL.

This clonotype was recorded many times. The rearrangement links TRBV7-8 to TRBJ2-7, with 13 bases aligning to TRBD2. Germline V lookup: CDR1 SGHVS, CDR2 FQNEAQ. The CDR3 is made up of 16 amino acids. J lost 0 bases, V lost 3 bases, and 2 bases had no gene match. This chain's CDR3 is CASSFGLAGDSYEQYF. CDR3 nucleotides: TGTGCCAGCAGCTTTGGACTAGCGGGAGACTCCTACGAGCAGTACTTC.

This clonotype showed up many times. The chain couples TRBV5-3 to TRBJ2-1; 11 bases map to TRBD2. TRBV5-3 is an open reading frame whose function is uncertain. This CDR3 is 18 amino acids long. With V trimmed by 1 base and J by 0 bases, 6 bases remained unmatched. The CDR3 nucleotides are TGTGCCAGAAGCTTGTCACTAGCGGGGGCGTTCTCCTACAATGAGCAGTTCTTC. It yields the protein CARSLSLAGAFSYNEQFF.

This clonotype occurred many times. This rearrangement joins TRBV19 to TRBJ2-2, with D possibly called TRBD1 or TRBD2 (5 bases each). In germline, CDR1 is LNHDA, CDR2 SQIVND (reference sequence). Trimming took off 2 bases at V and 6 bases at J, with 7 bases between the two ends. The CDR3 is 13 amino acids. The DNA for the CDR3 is TGTGCCAGTAGTATAAGGGGACCCGGGGAGCTGTTTTTT. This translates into CASSIRGPGELFF.

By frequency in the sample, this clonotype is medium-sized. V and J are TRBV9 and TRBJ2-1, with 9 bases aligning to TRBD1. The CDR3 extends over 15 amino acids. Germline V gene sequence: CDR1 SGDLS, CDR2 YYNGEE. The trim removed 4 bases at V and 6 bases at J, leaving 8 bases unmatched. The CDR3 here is CASSLLGTGINEQFF. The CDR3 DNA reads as TGTGCCAGCAGCCTCCTAGGGACAGGGATCAATGAGCAGTTCTTC.

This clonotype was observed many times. CDR3 nucleotides: TGTGCCACCAGCGCGGGAGATTTGTACGAGCAGTACTTC. The encoded protein is CATSAGDLYEQYF. The rearrangement links TRBV24-1 to TRBJ2-7; the match to TRBD2 covers 7 bases. V was pared by 7 bases and J by 4 bases, with 6 bases of the junction left unmatched. This CDR3 is 13 amino acids long. Looked up from germline, CDR1 is KGHDR and CDR2 is SFDVKD.

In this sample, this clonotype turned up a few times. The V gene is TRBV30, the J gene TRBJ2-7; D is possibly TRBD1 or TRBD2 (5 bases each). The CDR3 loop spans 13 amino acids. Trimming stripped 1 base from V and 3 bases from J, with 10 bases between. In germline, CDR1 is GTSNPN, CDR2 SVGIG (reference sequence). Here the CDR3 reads CAWSGGVGYEQYF. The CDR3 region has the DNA TGTGCCTGGAGTGGAGGGGTGGGCTACGAGCAGTACTTC. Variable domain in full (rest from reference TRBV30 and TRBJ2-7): SQTIHQWPATLVQPVGSPLSLECTVEGTSNPNLYWYRQAAGRGLQLLFYSVGIGQISSEVPQNLSASRPQDRQFILSSKKLLLSDSGFYLCAWSGGVGYEQYFGPGTRLTVT.

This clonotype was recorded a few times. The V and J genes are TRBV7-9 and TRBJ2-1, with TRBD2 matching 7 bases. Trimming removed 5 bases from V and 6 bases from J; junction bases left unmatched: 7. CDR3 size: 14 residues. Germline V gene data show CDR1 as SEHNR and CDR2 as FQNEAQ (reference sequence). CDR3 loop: CASSLGGKGNEQFF. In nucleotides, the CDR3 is TGTGCCAGCAGCCTGGGGGGGAAGGGCAATGAGCAGTTCTTC.

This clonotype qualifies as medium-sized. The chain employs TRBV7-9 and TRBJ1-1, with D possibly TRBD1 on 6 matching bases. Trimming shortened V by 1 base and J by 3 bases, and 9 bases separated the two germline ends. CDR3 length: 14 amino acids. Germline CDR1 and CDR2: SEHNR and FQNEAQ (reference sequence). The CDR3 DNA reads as TGTGCCAGCAGCTTAGTCACAGGGTACACTGAAGCTTTCTTT. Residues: CASSLVTGYTEAFF.

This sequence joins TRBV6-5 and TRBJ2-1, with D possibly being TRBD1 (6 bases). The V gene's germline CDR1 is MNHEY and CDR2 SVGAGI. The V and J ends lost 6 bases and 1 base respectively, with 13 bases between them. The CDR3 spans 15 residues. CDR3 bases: TGTGCCAGCAGCCACCTGAGGGGGTCCTACAATGAGCAGTTCTTC. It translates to CASSHLRGSYNEQFF.